This T cell receptor beta chain was identified during a study of T cell responses to AZD1222 COVID-19 vaccine. Study-wide results and limits: Among vaccine-associated CD4 TCRs, coverage spanned spike, with dominance at 160-218 and 743-854. Among AZD1222 vaccinees, only 5 or 6 were seropositive at baseline. Vaccination with two AZD1222 doses was followed by a rise in Spike-specific TCR breadth and depth.

V shed 0 bases and J shed 0 bases, with 12 bases lying between them. Germline values: CDR1 GTSNPN, CDR2 SVGIG (reference sequence). The CDR3 consists of 16 residues. Sequencing was performed with immunoSEQ multiplex PCR; in TCRdb, only in-frame clones are kept and a portion is missing. The sample lists roughly 180,000 clones, about 93% occurring once. As regards this clone: What it recognizes is unknown.

Sequencing was performed on peripheral blood, taken 28 days after the second dose of the MenACWY control vaccine. The chain couples TRBV30 to TRBJ1-5; the D gene is possibly TRBD1 (6 bases). The clonotype comes from an adult who received the MenACWY meningococcal vaccine as a control. The CDR3 loop reads CAWSVTGRGSNQPQHF. The CDR3 DNA sequence: TGTGCCTGGAGTGTAACGGGCAGGGGTAGCAATCAGCCCCAGCATTTT.